The rows below give T cell receptor beta chains drawn from one sample of a study of OX40 agonist ivuxolimab in advanced cancers. The protocol was immunoSEQ multiplex PCR, while the TCRdb copy is restricted to in-frame clones and leaves out a portion. The sample records over 70,000 clones, approximately 91% being singletons. The sample in question was CD4+ or CD8+ T cells sorted from blood, obtained in a trial of the OX40 agonist ivuxolimab. The receptors originated from an adult with an advanced solid tumor such as melanoma, head and neck, liver or kidney cancer. CDR3s include the opening cysteine and the closing phenylalanine or tryptophan. The order of the fields is CDR3 length, V gene, CDR3 protein.

length: 13
V: TRBV9
CDR3: CASSVADEETQYF

length: 13
V: TRBV6-1
CDR3: CASRTAFSEKLFF

length: 15
V: TRBV19
CDR3: CASSYHREFGTEAFF

length: 16
V: TRBV5-1
CDR3: CASSGWAGTVTGELFF

length: 15
V: TRBV6-6
CDR3: CASSLSTGESGGYTF

length: 15
V: TRBV19
CDR3: CASSPPGGRNEKLFF

length: 15
V: TRBV28
CDR3: CASSTSGRAPDTQYF

length: 11
V: TRBV25-1
CDR3: CASSLGGTQYF

length: 16
V: TRBV6-6
CDR3: CASSSALGRFSYEQYF

length: 15
V: TRBV5-4
CDR3: CASSLGGRAEETQYF

length: 15
V: TRBV4-1
CDR3: CASSPSRGQTGELFF

length: 13
V: TRBV19
CDR3: CATSAGGGYEQYF

length: 13
V: TRBV6-6
CDR3: CASSPDRVSGYTF

length: 13
V: TRBV4-1
CDR3: CASSQQGTDTQYF

length: 15
V: TRBV11-2
CDR3: CASSLTSGGSYEQYF

length: 15
V: TRBV28
CDR3: CASSSLRTLGNTIYF

length: 13
V: TRBV7-2
CDR3: CASSIGTAYGYTF

length: 15
V: TRBV5-4
CDR3: CASSLQQGARYEQYF

length: 17
V: TRBV27
CDR3: CASSLTSGRKSPYEQYF

length: 13
V: TRBV7-9
CDR3: CASSRQGPDTQYF

length: 23
V: TRBV27
CDR3: CASSPPCEARATVHVRSSYEQYF

length: 14
V: TRBV27
CDR3: CASRGRTLRQPQHF

length: 13
V: TRBV2
CDR3: CASSPPGTGGYTF